The source of this T cell receptor (beta chain) is a study of T cell responses to AZD1222 COVID-19 vaccine. Study results and caveats: Repertoires were sampled only after the peak T cell response. At baseline, seropositivity was found in only six or seven AZD1222 recipients. It should be noted that donors were predominantly white British and more often female, and clonal diversity was possibly underestimated.

TCRdb's table, derived via immunoSEQ multiplex PCR, lists solely in-frame clones and lacks some. The sample has 150,000 to 200,000 clones; about 88% are singletons. A word on this clone: Antigen: not known.

CDR3 length: 14 residues. V was clipped by 3 bases and J by 3 bases, with 12 bases between them. CDR1 and CDR2 (germline): ENHRY, SYGVKD. The clonotype comes from an adult who received the AZD1222 COVID-19 vaccine. The source was peripheral blood, collected 28 days after the second AZD1222 dose. The chain uses TRBV10-3 and TRBJ2-7; D is undetermined. For the CDR3, the DNA is TGTGCCATCAGTGACTGGCAGAAAAGCTACGAGCAGTACTTC. It specifies CAISDWQKSYEQYF.